The subject of this entry is one TCR beta chain. The sample belongs to a study of T cell changes during pregnancy in multiple sclerosis. Generated by immunoSEQ multiplex PCR, the TCRdb table keeps only in-frame clones and is missing some. Of 65,000 to 90,000 clones in the sample, roughly 91% were seen once. Trimming took off 4 bases at V and 5 bases at J, with 24 bases between the two ends. The germline CDR1 and CDR2 sequences are SNHLY and FYNNEI. The CDR3 spans 18 residues. This rearrangement joins TRBV2 to TRBJ2-4, with TRBD2 as a possible D gene (6 bases). This clonotype originated in a female donor with multiple sclerosis, enrolled in a pregnancy study. The specimen was CD4+ T cells from peripheral blood mononuclear cells, collected after pregnancy. This CDR3 is CASSVRGRVPGGQNIQYF. The CDR3 DNA sequence: TGTGCCAGCAGTGTACGGGGTCGCGTCCCCGGGGGTCAAAACATTCAGTACTTC.